Below, 13 T cell receptor beta chains from the same sample are listed, as sequenced in a study of T cell responses to AZD1222 COVID-19 vaccine. Sequencing used immunoSEQ multiplex PCR; TCRdb keeps in-frame clones, though not all of them. Among some 84,000 clones listed, 87% were seen once. Sequences were derived from peripheral blood, sampled 28 days after the second AZD1222 dose. The source of these receptors is an adult who received the AZD1222 COVID-19 vaccine.

This chain links TRBV7-9 with TRBJ1-4; possibly TRBD1 for D (6 bases). The V end lost 5 bases, the J end lost 6 bases, and 19 bases lay between the germline ends. In germline, CDR1 is SEHNR, CDR2 FQNEAQ (reference sequence). This CDR3 is 16 amino acids long. In DNA, the CDR3 is TGTGCCAGCAGCCCCCTTCTTGGCAGGGGTGATGAAAAACTGTTTTTT. Residues: CASSPLLGRGDEKLFF.

V usage is TRBV19 and J usage is TRBJ2-7; 7 bases align to TRBD1. There are 15 residues in the CDR3. The V and J ends lost 5 bases and 2 bases, in that order; junction bases with no gene match: 9. Germline V gives CDR1 LNHDA, CDR2 SQIVND (reference sequence). For the CDR3, the DNA is TGTGCCAGTAGTTCCATGACAGGGAGCGCCTACGAGCAGTACTTC. It codes for CASSSMTGSAYEQYF.

The chain couples TRBV7-9 to TRBJ1-2; D might be TRBD1 (5 bases). V lost 1 base to trimming and J lost 3 bases, with 12 bases between them. Germline V lookup: CDR1 SEHNR, CDR2 FQNEAQ (reference sequence). The CDR3 runs 15 residues. CDR3 in DNA: TGTGCCAGCAGCTTAGGAGGGGACGGGCACTATGGCTACACCTTC. It encodes CASSLGGDGHYGYTF.

The V call is TRBV24-1, the J call TRBJ1-4; D gene unclear. Germline CDR1 is KGHDR and CDR2 is SFDVKD. V lost 9 bases and J lost 3, with 13 bases in between. The CDR3 spans 14 residues. The CDR3 sequence: CATGSHGANEKLFF. The CDR3 nucleotides are TGTGCCACCGGTTCTCATGGGGCTAATGAAAAACTGTTTTTT.

The genes are TRBV9 and TRBJ1-3; unclear D gene. CDR1 is SGDLS, CDR2 YYNGEE, per germline. This CDR3 region has 11 residues. The V end lost 4 bases, the J end lost 9 bases, and 8 bases lay between the germline ends. The CDR3 DNA sequence: TGTGCCAGCAGCTCGTTTGGCACCATATATTTT. Translating it yields CASSSFGTIYF.

This rearrangement joins TRBV7-8 to TRBJ2-1, with TRBD2 matching over 8 bases. There are 17 residues in the CDR3. V trimming: 1 base; J trimming: 4 bases; junction bases outside the gene matches: 9. Germline lookup yields CDR1 SGHVS and CDR2 FQNEAQ. CDR3 loop: CASSLGAIAGTYNEQFF. The CDR3 DNA is TGTGCCAGCAGCTTAGGCGCCATAGCGGGGACTTACAATGAGCAGTTCTTC.

The CDR3 nucleotides are TGTGCCAGCACCTTTTATAACAGGGATAATTCACCCCTCCACTTT. This translates into CASTFYNRDNSPLHF. The chain employs TRBV27 and TRBJ1-6; tentative D call: TRBD1 (6 bases). The CDR3 sequence is 15 residues long. Germline CDR1 MNHEY, CDR2 SMNVEV (reference sequence). V lost 7 bases, J lost 5 bases, and 15 bases lay in between.

The chain employs TRBV18 and TRBJ2-2; 12 positions match TRBD1. CDR1 and CDR2 from the germline V gene are KGHSH and LQKENI. With V trimmed by 3 bases and J by 6 bases, 8 bases remained unmatched. This CDR3 is built from 17 residues. The CDR3 DNA is TGTGCCAGCTCACCCCGGCGCGGGACAGGGGGCTCCGGGGAGCTGTTTTTT. It yields the protein CASSPRRGTGGSGELFF.

This chain connects TRBV11-1 to TRBJ2-7; 9 bases align to TRBD1. The ends lost 8 bases at V and 6 bases at J; junction bases unmatched: 8. The CDR3 covers 13 residues. In germline, CDR1 is SGHAT, CDR2 FQDESV (reference sequence). CDR3 residues: CASRNTGGGEQYF. DNA of the CDR3: TGTGCCAGCCGGAACACAGGGGGCGGCGAGCAGTACTTC. Drawing the rest from reference TRBV11-1 and TRBJ2-7, the complete variable domain is EAEVAQSPRYKITEKSQAVAFWCDPISGHATLYWYRQILGQGPELLVQFQDESVVDDSQLPKDRFSAERLKGVDSTLKIQPAELGDSAMYLCASRNTGGGEQYFGPGTRLTVT.

This rearrangement joins TRBV19 to TRBJ2-1, with TRBD1 identical over 9 bases. Germline V gives CDR1 LNHDA, CDR2 SQIVND (reference sequence). The V segment lost 5 bases and the J segment 6 bases; nucleotides outside the gene matches: 5. This CDR3 is built from 14 residues. Here the CDR3 reads CASSAGTGTNEQFF. The CDR3 DNA sequence: TGTGCCAGTAGTGCGGGGACAGGGACCAATGAGCAGTTCTTC.

This clone was observed once. V gene TRBV6-5 combines with J gene TRBJ2-1, with unresolved D. This CDR3 region has 14 residues. CDR1 and CDR2 from the germline V gene are MNHEY and SVGAGI. The V end was cut by 6 bases, the J end by 7 bases, with 16 bases between. The CDR3 region is CASRARAAGNEQFF. The CDR3 DNA follows: TGTGCCAGCAGAGCCCGCGCGGCTGGGAATGAGCAGTTCTTC.

The chain recombines TRBV7-3 with TRBJ2-3, with TRBD2 matching over 7 bases. Losses at the gene ends were 3 bases for V and 2 bases for J; bases not matched to a gene: 11. The germline V gene has CDR1 SGHTA and CDR2 FQGTGA. The CDR3 sequence is 17 residues long. DNA of the CDR3: TGTGCCAGCAGCTTGAGGGCCACGGGGGGAACCACAGATACGCAGTATTTT. This gives the protein CASSLRATGGTTDTQYF. Looking up the rest from reference TRBV7-3 and TRBJ2-3 gives the full variable domain: GAGVSQTPSNKVTEKGKYVELRCDPISGHTALYWYRQSLGQGPEFLIYFQGTGAADDSGLPNDRFFAVRPEGSVSTLKIQRTERGDSAVYLCASSLRATGGTTDTQYFGPGTRLTVL.

The chain combines TRBV25-1 with TRBJ1-3, with D tentatively TRBD1 (6 bases). This CDR3 region has 16 residues. Germline loops: CDR1 MGHDK, CDR2 SYGVNS. V lost 4 bases, J lost 0 bases, and 13 bases lay in between. This CDR3 reads CASSVDRFHSGNTIYF. In nucleotides, the CDR3 is TGTGCCAGCAGTGTCGACAGGTTCCACTCTGGAAACACCATATATTTT. Complete variable domain (other parts from reference TRBV25-1 and TRBJ1-3): EADIYQTPRYLVIGTGKKITLECSQTMGHDKMYWYQQDPGMELHLIHYSYGVNSTEKGDLSSESTVSRIRTEHFPLTLESARPSHTSQYLCASSVDRFHSGNTIYFGEGSWLTVV.